These 16 T cell receptor beta chains were sequenced from one sample in a study of naive and memory T cell subsets. Treatment meaning: skin biopsy from PPD injection site in Mantoux-positive individual. The library had UMIs added by 3' ligation of an oligonucleotide to TCR cDNA. Four PCR rounds used nested alpha and beta constant region primers plus the SP2 primer. TCRdb used MiXCR to reprocess the UMI-ligation and nested PCR reads, holding one entry per CDR3 protein. The sample yields under 35,000 distinct CDR3 sequences, less than 8.5% seen once. The sequences come from skin, collected from a tuberculin skin test site. The receptors come from an adult in good health.

This clonotype was seen many times. This sequence joins TRBV29-1 and TRBJ2-2, with D possibly matching TRBD2 (6 bases). There are 15 residues in the CDR3. The germline gives CDR1 SQVTM, CDR2 ANQGSEA. With 4 bases removed from V and 4 bases from J, the gap between germline ends came to 16 bases. The CDR3 loop reads CSVVGGRSSTGELFF. CDR3 nucleotide sequence: TGCAGCGTTGTAGGAGGGAGGTCAAGCACCGGGGAGCTGTTTTTT.

The sample holds a few counts of this clonotype. V gene TRBV4-1 combines with J gene TRBJ2-2; D call uncertain. The length of the CDR3 is 13 residues. Looked up from germline, CDR1 is MGHRA and CDR2 is YSYEKL. Deletions cut 1 base from V and 7 bases from J, with 7 bases between. The DNA of the CDR3 is TGCGCCAGCAGCCAAGCTACCAGCGGGGAGCTGTTTTTT. Residues: CASSQATSGELFF.

The chain employs TRBV29-1 and TRBJ2-1; TRBD1 agrees at 9 bases. This CDR3 has 15 residues. The ends lost 3 bases at V and 8 bases at J; junction bases unmatched: 11. Germline CDR1 is SQVTM and CDR2 is ANQGSEA. CDR3 nucleotide sequence: TGCAGCGTTGAGGGGGGGGACAGGGAGTTGGATGAGCAGTTCTTC. Protein: CSVEGGDRELDEQFF.

This clonotype was detected ten times or more. The genes are TRBV3-1 and TRBJ2-1; 11 bases match TRBD2. Trimming at V came to 1 base and at J to 4 bases, leaving 3 bases not matched to a gene. Germline assignment: CDR1 LGHDT and CDR2 YNNKEL (reference sequence). The CDR3 consists of 16 residues. The DNA of the CDR3 is TGTGCCAGCAGCCAAGGTAGCGGGGGGGCGTACAATGAGCAGTTCTTC. Amino acid sequence: CASSQGSGGAYNEQFF.

This clonotype was observed many times. This chain connects TRBV20-1 to TRBJ2-7; 7 nucleotides match TRBD2. The trim removed 1 base at V and 4 bases at J, leaving 7 bases unmatched. The CDR3 loop spans 14 amino acids. Germline-derived CDR1 and CDR2 are DFQATT and SNEGSKA (reference sequence). CDR3 amino acids: CSARGLSGEYEQYF. The CDR3 region has the DNA TGCAGTGCTAGAGGTTTGAGCGGGGAATACGAGCAGTACTTC.

This rearrangement joins TRBV19 to TRBJ1-2, with TRBD1 matching 7 bases. The germline CDR1 and CDR2 sequences are LNHDA and SQIVND (reference sequence). The CDR3 consists of 13 residues. After removal of 4 bases from V and 7 bases from J, the junction contained 6 bases not matched to a gene. CDR3 sequence: CASSTQTGPGYTF. The CDR3 DNA reads TGTGCCAGTAGTACCCAGACAGGGCCTGGCTACACCTTC.

This clonotype was seen at least ten times. The chain couples TRBV12-3 or TRBV12-4 to TRBJ1-1; D gene uncertain. Between the trimmed V and J ends, which lost 2 bases and 1 base, there was a span of 2 bases. CDR3 length: 12 amino acids. CDR3 sequence reads: CASSLSNTEAFF. The CDR3 DNA reads TGTGCCAGCAGTTTATCGAACACTGAAGCTTTCTTT.

This clonotype came up a few times. This chain joins TRBV4-2 and TRBJ2-2; 7 bases are shared with TRBD1. Trimming removed 4 bases from V and 4 bases from J; junction bases left unmatched: 6. CDR3 length: 15 amino acids. In germline, CDR1 is LGHNA, CDR2 YNFKEQ. Here the CDR3 DNA reads TGTGCCAGCAGCCCGACTTCAGGGGGCACCGGGGAGCTGTTTTTT. It is translated as CASSPTSGGTGELFF.

The CDR3 is CASSLDPRTGEGDTF. The CDR3 coding sequence is TGTGCCAGCAGCTTAGATCCCCGGACAGGAGAAGGCGACACCTTC. The chain carries TRBV11-2 and TRBJ1-2; 7 bases match TRBD1. The V and J ends lost 0 bases and 12 bases, in that order; junction bases with no gene match: 13. Germline V CDR1 and CDR2: SGHAT, FQNNGV. The CDR3 consists of 15 residues.

This clonotype has ten or more counts. The chain carries TRBV19 and TRBJ2-1; D ambiguous. The CDR3 covers 15 residues. Trimming removed 5 bases at V and 0 bases at J, with 11 bases between. Germline assignment: CDR1 LNHDA and CDR2 SQIVND (reference sequence). CDR3 coding DNA: TGTGCCAGTAGTCTCAGGATCAGCTCCTACAATGAGCAGTTCTTC. This gives the protein CASSLRISSYNEQFF. Using reference TRBV19 and TRBJ2-1 for the parts outside the CDR3, the full variable domain is DGGITQSPKYLFRKEGQNVTLSCEQNLNHDAMYWYRQDPGQGLRLIYYSQIVNDFQKGDIAEGYSVSREKKESFPLTVTSAQKNPTAFYLCASSLRISSYNEQFFGPGTRLTVL.

This clonotype was counted only a few times. V is TRBV9 and J is TRBJ1-1; D not resolved. Germline values: CDR1 SGDLS, CDR2 YYNGEE. V dropped 3 bases and J dropped 0 bases, with 12 bases sitting between them. This CDR3 region has 15 residues. The CDR3 sequence is CASSALGSMNTEAFF. The CDR3 nucleotides are TGTGCCAGCAGCGCTCTGGGGTCCATGAACACTGAAGCTTTCTTT.

In its sample, this clonotype was seen many times. The chain uses TRBV7-2 and TRBJ2-2, with unresolved D. V gave up 2 bases and J gave up 8 bases, with 6 bases separating them. The germline V gene has CDR1 SGHTA and CDR2 FQGNSA. The CDR3 has 12 amino acids. For the CDR3, the DNA is TGTGCCAGCAGCTTATATTCTGGGGAGCTGTTTTTT. Translated, it gives CASSLYSGELFF.

This clonotype was detected many times. The rearrangement joins TRBV20-1 to TRBJ2-3; D remains ambiguous. V gave up 0 bases and J gave up 1 base, with 11 bases separating them. CDR1 is DFQATT, CDR2 SNEGSKA, per germline (reference sequence). This CDR3 is built from 15 residues. The CDR3 nucleotides are TGCAGTGCTAGAGAAGCAGCCAGAGGCACAGATACGCAGTATTTT. Its translation is CSAREAARGTDTQYF.

The CDR3 loop is CSAELRTGYGYTF. The DNA for the CDR3 is TGCAGTGCTGAGCTCCGGACAGGCTATGGCTACACCTTC. The rearrangement joins TRBV20-1 to TRBJ1-2; 7 nucleotides agree with TRBD1. CDR3 length equals 13 residues. With V trimmed by 5 bases and J by 4 bases, 7 bases remained unmatched. Germline V gives CDR1 DFQATT, CDR2 SNEGSKA (reference sequence).

This clonotype was recorded a few times. The chain has TRBV27 and TRBJ1-1; D gene unclear. Deletions cut 4 bases from V and 1 base from J, with 7 bases between. The CDR3 spans 13 residues. Germline loops: CDR1 MNHEY, CDR2 SMNVEV (reference sequence). In DNA, the CDR3 is TGTGCCAGCAGTTGGGCCCAGAACACTGAAGCTTTCTTT. Translated: CASSWAQNTEAFF.

Only a few counts were recorded for this clonotype. This chain uses TRBV13 with TRBJ2-5, with D possibly TRBD1 on 6 matching bases. The germline V gene encodes CDR1 PRHDT and CDR2 FYEKMQ (reference sequence). This CDR3 spans 17 amino acids. V was pared by 1 base and J by 1 base, with 16 bases between. The CDR3 nucleotides read TGTGCCAGCAGCTTAGAAGGAGTGGGGGCCATCCAAGAGACCCAGTACTTC. The encoded protein is CASSLEGVGAIQETQYF.